Listed below are T cell receptor beta chains from one sample, sequenced in a study of cytomegalovirus exposure and HLA in healthy donors. TCRdb keeps only in-frame clones here, not all; method: immunoSEQ multiplex PCR. The table includes approximately 150,000 clones, around 75% detected once. The sample taken for sequencing was PBMCs. All receptors derive from a young woman in good health and CMV-seronegative. The CDR3 runs from the conserved cysteine through the conserved F or W. A D gene is named only where the DNA matches it firmly. Clone size, where shown, is once, few, many, or a class for clones that have expanded.

V gene,clone size,J gene,D gene,CDR3 DNA,CDR3 protein
TRBV19,-,TRBJ1-2,-,TGTGCCAGTAGTATCACGCAGGGGTACTATGGCTACACCTTC,CASSITQGYYGYTF
TRBV5-6,-,TRBJ2-3,TRBD2,TGTGCCAGCAGCTTGGGCCCTAGCGGGGGGGCCGCAGATACGCAGTATTTT,CASSLGPSGGAADTQYF
TRBV2,-,TRBJ2-2,-,TGTGCCAGCAGTGAGGTTGAGACTACCGGGGAGCTGTTTTTT,CASSEVETTGELFF
TRBV5-6,-,TRBJ1-2,-,TGTGCCAGCAGCCGAGACGTACGGGGGGCTAACTATGGCTACACCTTC,CASSRDVRGANYGYTF
TRBV25-1,-,TRBJ1-2,-,TGTGCCAGCAGTGAACTGGCCTCCCTCTATGGCTACACCTTC,CASSELASLYGYTF
TRBV5-4,-,TRBJ2-6,TRBD1,TGTGCCAGCAGACGCGACAGGGGCCGCTCTGGGGCCAACGTCCTGACTTTC,CASRRDRGRSGANVLTF
TRBV6-5,-,TRBJ1-3,-,TGTGCCAGCACCTTCCGAGGGATCTCTGGAAACACCATATATTTT,CASTFRGISGNTIYF
TRBV7-2,few,TRBJ1-5,-,TGTGCCAGCGAACCGGGGGGAGGTAATCAGCCCCAGCATTTT,CASEPGGGNQPQHF
TRBV28,-,TRBJ1-2,TRBD1,TGTGCCAGCAGTTTCCTCCCGACGAGGGGGCGAACGTCGTTTTTGTATGGCTACACCTTC,CASSFLPTRGRTSFLYGYTF
TRBV6-4,-,TRBJ2-3,TRBD2,TGTGCCAGCAGCGTGGGACTAGCGGCCCGAGATACGCAGTATTTT,CASSVGLAARDTQYF
TRBV9,-,TRBJ2-5,TRBD2,TGTGCCAGCAGCGTACTTCAGGGTCCGAGCGGGGGGGCGGAGACCCAGTACTTC,CASSVLQGPSGGAETQYF
TRBV4-1,-,TRBJ2-4,TRBD1,TGCGCCAGCAGCCCCCGGGACAGCCAAAACATTCAGTACTTC,CASSPRDSQNIQYF
TRBV6-1,-,TRBJ1-1,-,TGTGCCAGCAGTGAAATACTCGACAGCTTGAACACTGAAGCTTTCTTT,CASSEILDSLNTEAFF
TRBV19,few,TRBJ1-2,-,TGTGCCAGTAGCTCCCAGGGCGAAAACTATGGCTACACCTTC,CASSSQGENYGYTF
TRBV12-5,-,TRBJ2-2,-,TGTGCTAGTGGTTTGCGCCCTAGCGGAGGGGGGGACACCGGGGAGCTGTTTTTT,CASGLRPSGGGDTGELFF
TRBV6-5,few,TRBJ2-3,TRBD2,TGTGCCAGCAGTTTGACTAGCGGGGGGGCTTGGGATACGCAGTATTTT,CASSLTSGGAWDTQYF
TRBV6-4,-,TRBJ2-3,TRBD2,TGTGCCAGCAGTGTGGCGGGGGGCGGCACAGATACGCAGTATTTT,CASSVAGGGTDTQYF
TRBV6-1,-,TRBJ2-7,TRBD1,TGTGCCAGCAGTTTCCTCCGGACAGGGCACTACGAGCAGTACTTC,CASSFLRTGHYEQYF
TRBV2,once,TRBJ2-5,-,TGTGCCAGCAGTGTGTCGGGGAAAGAGACCCAGTACTTC,CASSVSGKETQYF
TRBV19,once,TRBJ1-3,-,TGTGCCAGTAGTACCCGAGGGCCGCCAGTATCTGGAAACACCATATATTTT,CASSTRGPPVSGNTIYF
TRBV11-2,-,TRBJ1-3,-,TGTGCCAGCAGCTTAGGATTACGCCGCGTCTCTGGAAACACCATATATTTT,CASSLGLRRVSGNTIYF
TRBV27,once,TRBJ2-1,-,TGTGCCAGCTCCTCCAGGGCTAGCTCCTACAATGAGCAGTTCTTC,CASSSRASSYNEQFF
TRBV6-1,-,TRBJ1-4,TRBD1,TGTGCCAGCAGTGACGAGGCGGGGACAGGGTGGGAAAAACTGTTTTTT,CASSDEAGTGWEKLFF
TRBV28,-,TRBJ1-4,-,TGTGCCGGTAGGGGGGGAGCTAATGAAAAACTGTTTTTT,CAGRGGANEKLFF
TRBV12-1,-,TRBJ2-7,-,TGTGCCAGCAGCTTGAGGGACAGCTCCTACGAGCAGTACTTC,CASSLRDSSYEQYF
TRBV19,once,TRBJ1-2,-,TGTGCCAGTAGTATGGAGGCAGTGGGCTATGGCTACACCTTC,CASSMEAVGYGYTF
TRBV19,-,TRBJ1-1,TRBD1,TGTGCCAGTAGTAAAAGACAGGGAAGAGCTTTCTTT,CASSKRQGRAFF
TRBV28,-,TRBJ1-1,TRBD1,TGTGCCAGCAGTCCGACAGGGGCGCCGAACACTGAAGCTTTCTTT,CASSPTGAPNTEAFF
TRBV19,few,TRBJ1-1,-,TGTGCCAGTACCACCTACAGTGGCGGGATGAACACTGAAGCTTTCTTT,CASTTYSGGMNTEAFF
TRBV7-8,-,TRBJ2-1,TRBD2,TGTGCCAGCAGCCCCAGCGGGGGGAGCTCCTACAATGAGCAGTTCTTC,CASSPSGGSSYNEQFF
TRBV18,-,TRBJ1-5,-,TGTGCCAGTTTGGCCCTCGGACATCATAGCAATCAGCCCCAGCATTTT,CASLALGHHSNQPQHF
TRBV4-1,-,TRBJ2-1,TRBD2,TGCGCCAGCAGCCACCTTAGCGGGGTCGGCTCCTACAATGAGCAGTTCTTC,CASSHLSGVGSYNEQFF
TRBV19,-,TRBJ2-7,-,TGTGCCAGTAGTCCGAGCCGCCTTCGCGAGCAGTACTTC,CASSPSRLREQYF
TRBV18,-,TRBJ2-7,-,TGTGCCAGCTCACCTTCAGAGGGCTCCTACGAGCAGTACTTC,CASSPSEGSYEQYF
TRBV10-2,-,TRBJ2-3,-,TGCGCCAGCAGTGAAAGATTAGTGCTGGGCACAGATACGCAGTATTTT,CASSERLVLGTDTQYF
TRBV6-1,-,TRBJ1-5,-,TGTGCCAGCAGTGGACAGGAGTTCCAGCCCCAGCATTTT,CASSGQEFQPQHF
TRBV7-2,once,TRBJ2-3,-,TGTGCCAGCAGCTTCGGATCGTCTCAGGCAGATACGCAGTATTTT,CASSFGSSQADTQYF
TRBV7-2,-,TRBJ2-2,TRBD2,TGTGCCAGCAGCCGCGGGACTAGCGGGGGGCCGAACACCGGGGAGCTGTTTTTT,CASSRGTSGGPNTGELFF
TRBV14,-,TRBJ1-2,-,TGTGCCAGCAGCGCAGGGTTCGTCTATGGCTACACCTTC,CASSAGFVYGYTF
TRBV18,-,TRBJ2-6,-,TGTGCCAGCTCACCGGGCGGGGCGTCTGGGGCCAACGTCCTGACTTTC,CASSPGGASGANVLTF
TRBV6-1,-,TRBJ2-2,TRBD2,TGTGCCAGCAGTGTACTAGCGGGGGGGCGGGTCGGGGAGCTGTTTTTT,CASSVLAGGRVGELFF
TRBV27,-,TRBJ2-7,-,TGTGCCAGCAGAGACACAACCTACGAGCAGTACTTC,CASRDTTYEQYF
TRBV28,-,TRBJ1-4,-,TGTGCCAGCAGTTTACCCCTTGAAAAACTGTTTTTT,CASSLPLEKLFF
TRBV25-1,-,TRBJ2-3,-,TGTGCCAGCAGTCCCCAACCTTTAACTAGCACAGATACGCAGTATTTT,CASSPQPLTSTDTQYF
TRBV15,once,TRBJ1-5,TRBD1,TGTGCCACCAGCAGACCTTCCGGGACAGGGCGCGGCCAGCCCCAGCATTTT,CATSRPSGTGRGQPQHF
TRBV5-1,-,TRBJ1-2,-,TGCGCCAGCAGCCGGGAGGGACGGGACCACTATGGCTACACCTTC,CASSREGRDHYGYTF
TRBV7-3,-,TRBJ2-5,TRBD1,TGTGCCAGCAGCCCATCGACAGGGGGCCAAGAGACCCAGTACTTC,CASSPSTGGQETQYF
TRBV9,-,TRBJ1-3,-,TGTGCCAGCAGCGTATCCGGGCAGGGGTTCGCTGGAAACACCATATATTTT,CASSVSGQGFAGNTIYF
TRBV7-9,-,TRBJ1-1,-,TGTGCCAGCAGCTCCGGAGGGGCTTCGGTTGAAGCTTTCTTT,CASSSGGASVEAFF
TRBV28,-,TRBJ2-2,TRBD1,TGTGCCAGCAGTGGGGACAGTCCCAACACCGGGGAGCTGTTTTTT,CASSGDSPNTGELFF
TRBV2,-,TRBJ2-2,TRBD2,TGTGCCAGCAGTGAAGAGGGACTAGGAAACACCGGGGAGCTGTTTTTT,CASSEEGLGNTGELFF
TRBV9,-,TRBJ1-4,-,TGTGCCAGCAGCGTAGGTGGCAGTTGGAATGAAAAACTGTTTTTT,CASSVGGSWNEKLFF
TRBV2,-,TRBJ1-1,-,TGTGCCAGCAGCGAATCCAGGGGCGGAGGAGCTTTCTTT,CASSESRGGGAFF
TRBV11-1,few,TRBJ1-1,TRBD1,TGTGCCAGCAGCTTATCCGACAGGGGAGGCACTGAAGCTTTCTTT,CASSLSDRGGTEAFF